The sequence of this T cell receptor beta chain was determined in a study of blood T cells in healthy people across ages. The authors ran a second PCR of roughly 6 to 12 cycles using a sample-barcoded 5' primer and a J-beta primer mix. TCRdb ran MiXCR on the 5' RACE reads and lists one entry per CDR3 protein. The sample carries around 800,000 distinct CDR3 sequences, under 80% recorded once. The germline V gene has CDR1 DFQATT and CDR2 SNEGSKA (reference sequence). The V and J ends lost 8 bases and 5 bases, in that order; junction bases with no gene match: 15. This CDR3 is 15 amino acids long. Drawing of peripheral blood yielded ten milliliters from each donor.

The J gene is TRBJ2-5, the V gene TRBV20-1; 9 bases align to TRBD2. This sequence was found in a man aged 25 to 45 in good health. Input material: blood. The CDR3 coding sequence is TGCAGTTCCGCCCACGAGCGGGGGGTGCGGGAGACCCAGTACTTC. It yields the protein CSSAHERGVRETQYF.